These 32 T cell receptor beta chains were sequenced from one sample in a study of T-cell memory formation after mild COVID-19. TCRdb processed the 5' RACE reads anew with MiXCR; each CDR3 protein has one entry. Of fewer than 700,000 distinct CDR3 sequences listed, more than 15% are singletons. The material sequenced was PBMCs or a T cell subset sorted from them (not recorded which). The receptors were sampled from an adult woman who had mild COVID-19 (a few samples of this study predate the infection). Cell type and time point are not known.

This clonotype turned up a few times. The chain is built from TRBV2 and TRBJ2-7; TRBD2 might be the D (6 bases). Trimming cost V 5 bases and J 0 bases, with 11 bases left between them. The CDR3 is 14 amino acids. CDR1 is SNHLY, CDR2 FYNNEI, per germline. As DNA, the CDR3 is TGTGCCAGCAGTTCCAGGACTATCTCCTACGAGCAGTACTTC. The encoded protein is CASSSRTISYEQYF. The full variable domain, in which reference TRBV2 and TRBJ2-7 provide the parts outside the CDR3, is EPEVTQTPSHQVTQMGQEVILRCVPISNHLYFYWYRQILGQKVEFLVSFYNNEISEKSEIFDDQFSVERPDGSNFTLKIRSTKLEDSAMYFCASSSRTISYEQYFGPGTRLTVT.

This clonotype has just one count. The V call is TRBV7-2, the J call TRBJ2-5; D is unclear. The V gene lost 4 bases and the J gene lost 5 bases, with 26 bases spanning the gap. The CDR3 contains 18 residues. Germline V gene lookup returns CDR1 SGHTA and CDR2 FQGNSA. CDR3 loop: CASSYTRRSLSETETQYF. For the CDR3, the DNA is TGTGCCAGCAGCTATACACGTCGGAGTCTCAGCGAAACGGAGACCCAGTACTTC.

This clonotype has a count of ten or more. V and J are TRBV12-3 or TRBV12-4 and TRBJ2-3; no firm D call. Deletions cut 2 bases from V and 0 bases from J, with 18 bases between. CDR3 size: 18 residues. The CDR3 sequence: CASSLNSGRISSTDTQYF. The CDR3 DNA follows: TGTGCCAGCAGTTTAAATTCCGGGCGGATATCTAGCACAGATACGCAGTATTTT.

This sequence joins TRBV30 and TRBJ2-7, with D perhaps TRBD1 (6 bases). Germline CDR1 reads GTSNPN; CDR2 reads SVGIG (reference sequence). The length of the CDR3 is 14 residues. Trimming shortened V by 0 bases and J by 2 bases, and 11 bases separated the two germline ends. CDR3 nucleotides: TGTGCCTGGAGTGTAGGGGACATGACCTACGAGCAGTACTTC. It specifies CAWSVGDMTYEQYF.

The genes are TRBV15 and TRBJ2-7, with TRBD1 matching over 9 bases. The length of the CDR3 is 16 residues. Losses at the gene ends were 2 bases for V and 0 bases for J; bases not matched to a gene: 5. Germline CDR1 is LNHNV and CDR2 is YYDKDF (reference sequence). Here the CDR3 reads CATSRTGTGSSYEQYF. As DNA, the CDR3 is TGTGCCACCAGCAGAACCGGGACAGGGAGCTCCTACGAGCAGTACTTC.

V is TRBV24-1 and J is TRBJ2-1; D is unresolved. CDR3 size: 13 residues. V was shortened by 7 bases and J by 4 bases, with 10 bases between the two germline ends. Germline V gives CDR1 KGHDR, CDR2 SFDVKD. The CDR3 loop reads CATSATRYNEQFF. The CDR3 DNA reads as TGTGCCACCAGCGCGACTCGATACAATGAGCAGTTCTTC.

This clonotype was seen a few times. The chain combines TRBV15 with TRBJ2-3; no clear D gene. The length of the CDR3 is 13 residues. Germline V gives CDR1 LNHNV, CDR2 YYDKDF (reference sequence). V gave up 3 bases and J gave up 3 bases, with 7 bases separating them. CDR3 residues: CATSRDRTDTQYF. CDR3 nucleotides: TGTGCCACCAGCAGGGACCGTACAGATACGCAGTATTTT.

In this sample, this clonotype turned up a few times. The J gene is TRBJ2-3, the V gene TRBV12-3 or TRBV12-4; either TRBD1 or TRBD2 may fit D (6 bases each). There are 14 residues in the CDR3. With 5 bases removed from V and 2 bases from J, the gap between germline ends came to 11 bases. The CDR3 region is CASSGGPYTDTQYF. DNA of the CDR3: TGTGCCAGCAGTGGGGGGCCCTACACAGATACGCAGTATTTT.

J is TRBJ2-7 and V is TRBV15; the D is unclear. This CDR3 contains 15 residues. V shed 0 bases and J shed 2 bases, with 11 bases lying between them. CDR1 LNHNV and CDR2 YYDKDF come from the germline V gene (reference sequence). CDR3 coding DNA: TGTGCCACCAGCAGAGATCAAGGGCCCCCCTACGAGCAGTACTTC. Its translation is CATSRDQGPPYEQYF. The whole variable domain, remainder taken from reference TRBV15 and TRBJ2-7, is DAMVIQNPRYQVTQFGKPVTLSCSQTLNHNVMYWYQQKSSQAPKLLFHYYDKDFNNEADTPDNFQSRRPNTSFCFLDIRSPGLGDTAMYLCATSRDQGPPYEQYFGPGTRLTVT.

This clonotype was detected a few times. CDR3 region: CASSPQASGHNEQFF. CDR3 sequence (DNA): TGTGCCAGCAGCCCACAGGCTAGCGGACACAATGAGCAGTTCTTC. The genes are TRBV7-3 and TRBJ2-1; 7 bases line up with TRBD2. The CDR3 runs to 15 residues. Germline V gene data show CDR1 as SGHTA and CDR2 as FQGTGA. Losses at the gene ends were 5 bases for V and 5 bases for J; bases not matched to a gene: 9.

This clonotype was observed a handful of times. J is TRBJ1-2 and V is TRBV6-2 or TRBV6-3; 9 nucleotides agree with TRBD1. CDR1 and CDR2 from the germline V gene are MNHEY and SVGEGT. This CDR3 contains 13 residues. The ends lost 6 bases at V and 6 bases at J; junction bases unmatched: 5. This CDR3 is CASSPTGGNGYTF. Written as DNA, the CDR3 is TGTGCCAGCAGCCCGACAGGGGGGAATGGCTACACCTTC.

This clonotype turned up a few times. The chain employs TRBV5-1 and TRBJ1-2; no definite D call. Germline CDR1 and CDR2: SGHRS and YFSETQ. V was shortened by 1 base and J by 10 bases, with 8 bases between the two germline ends. This CDR3 contains 11 residues. The CDR3: CASSLNGYYTF. DNA of the CDR3: TGCGCCAGCAGCTTGAATGGGTACTACACCTTC.

This clonotype was seen a handful of times. The chain recombines TRBV7-8 with TRBJ2-5; D may be TRBD1 (7 bases). Per the germline V gene, CDR1 is SGHVS and CDR2 is FQNEAQ. This CDR3 is 15 amino acids long. V lost 1 base and J 4 bases, leaving 13 bases between the germline ends. The CDR3 reads CASSLDAGGTETQYF. The CDR3 coding sequence is TGTGCCAGCAGCTTAGATGCAGGGGGGACAGAGACCCAGTACTTC.

This sequence joins TRBV7-2 and TRBJ2-5; TRBD1 might be the D (6 bases). Trimming took 1 base from V and 0 from J, leaving 9 bases between them. Per the germline V gene, CDR1 is SGHTA and CDR2 is FQGNSA. The CDR3 has 15 residues. The CDR3 nucleotides read TGTGCCAGCAGCTTAGGACAGGCATACCAAGAGACCCAGTACTTC. Translated, it gives CASSLGQAYQETQYF.

This clonotype occurred many times. The genes are TRBV5-1 and TRBJ2-1, with 8 bases aligning to TRBD2. The CDR3 covers 16 residues. After removal of 0 bases from V and 4 bases from J, the junction contained 6 bases not matched to a gene. Per germline, CDR1 SGHRS and CDR2 YFSETQ. As DNA, the CDR3 is TGCGCCAGCAGCTTGGCCGGGGGGGGCACGTACAATGAGCAGTTCTTC. Translation: CASSLAGGGTYNEQFF.

The CDR3 DNA follows: TGTGCCAGCAGCCAATTGGGAGCGGGACAGCTTAACGAGCAGTACTTC. It is translated as CASSQLGAGQLNEQYF. The chain joins TRBV14 to TRBJ2-7; D is perhaps TRBD1 or TRBD2 (7 bases each). This CDR3 has 16 residues. The ends were cut back, 2 bases at V and 5 bases at J, with 19 bases in the middle. Per germline, CDR1 SGHDN and CDR2 FVKESK.

The chain links TRBV9 to TRBJ2-1; D not resolved. The CDR3 has 16 amino acids. Germline CDR1 reads SGDLS; CDR2 reads YYNGEE. V lost 0 bases, J lost 2 bases, and 12 bases lay in between. CDR3 in DNA: TGTGCCAGCAGCGTAGCAGTAGTTGCCGCCTACAATGAGCAGTTCTTC. Translated, it gives CASSVAVVAAYNEQFF.

This clonotype was seen a few times. The chain combines TRBV12-3 or TRBV12-4 with TRBJ2-1; D uncertain. Trimming removed 3 bases from V and 0 bases from J, with 9 bases in between. The CDR3 has 15 residues. The DNA for the CDR3 is TGTGCCAGCAGTTTCCAGCAGACCTCCTACAATGAGCAGTTCTTC. This sequence encodes CASSFQQTSYNEQFF.

This rearrangement joins TRBV7-9 to TRBJ2-5; TRBD1 matches at 8 bases. J gave up 5 bases and V 3 bases, and 5 bases lay outside the gene matches. This CDR3 contains 14 residues. Germline CDR1 reads SEHNR; CDR2 reads FQNEAQ (reference sequence). CDR3 loop: CASSFGQGGETQYF. CDR3 nucleotide sequence: TGTGCCAGCAGCTTCGGACAGGGTGGGGAGACCCAGTACTTC.

The J gene is TRBJ2-3, the V gene TRBV20-1, with 11 bases matching TRBD2. Germline loops: CDR1 DFQATT, CDR2 SNEGSKA (reference sequence). V was clipped by 3 bases and J by 1 base; unmatched bases: 15. The CDR3 is made up of 19 amino acids. CDR3 DNA: TGCAGTGCTAGTAACCTCCTAGCGGGGGGACAACAGGGCACAGATACGCAGTATTTT. Its translation is CSASNLLAGGQQGTDTQYF.

This chain connects TRBV10-3 to TRBJ2-1, with unresolved D. This CDR3 has 13 amino acids. V gave up 7 bases and J gave up 4 bases, with 11 bases separating them. Per the germline V gene, CDR1 is ENHRY and CDR2 is SYGVKD. This CDR3 reads CAIKGLLYNEQFF. The CDR3 bases are TGTGCCATCAAAGGGCTATTGTACAATGAGCAGTTCTTC.

The chain has TRBV2 and TRBJ2-7; D gene uncertain. The CDR3 has 13 amino acids. V lost 4 bases and J lost 2, with 9 bases in between. Germline values: CDR1 SNHLY, CDR2 FYNNEI. The CDR3 nucleotides read TGTGCCAGCAGTGTTGGGAACGCCTACGAGCAGTACTTC. It specifies CASSVGNAYEQYF.

This clonotype has just a few counts. The chain carries TRBV6-6 and TRBJ2-1; the D gene could be TRBD1 or TRBD2 (6 bases each). The germline V gene encodes CDR1 MNHNY and CDR2 SVGAGI (reference sequence). The ends were cut back, 8 bases at V and 7 bases at J, with 15 bases in the middle. The CDR3 contains 13 residues. The CDR3 spells CASAITGRNEQFF. The CDR3 DNA reads as TGTGCCAGCGCAATAACAGGGAGGAATGAGCAGTTCTTC.

This sequence joins TRBV6-1 and TRBJ1-1; D not resolved. The CDR3 loop spans 14 amino acids. Deletions cut 5 bases from V and 4 bases from J, with 14 bases between. Germline assignment: CDR1 MNHNS and CDR2 SASEGT. The CDR3 reads CASSPGRFRTEAFF. In nucleotides, the CDR3 is TGTGCCAGCAGTCCCGGGCGGTTTCGCACTGAAGCTTTCTTT.

The V and J genes are TRBV5-1 and TRBJ2-1; 11 bases fit TRBD2. The CDR3 is made up of 17 amino acids. Germline CDR1 SGHRS, CDR2 YFSETQ. V dropped 4 bases and J dropped 4; count of bases not matched to a gene: 10. The CDR3: CASSPGPGTSGYNEQFF. The CDR3 DNA reads TGCGCCAGCAGCCCGGGTCCCGGGACTAGCGGTTACAATGAGCAGTTCTTC.

This chain uses TRBV6-5 with TRBJ2-1, with 10 bases identical to TRBD2. V dropped 8 bases and J dropped 8; count of bases not matched to a gene: 6. The CDR3 extends over 13 amino acids. Germline loops: CDR1 MNHEY, CDR2 SVGAGI. For the CDR3, the DNA is TGTGCCAGCGGACCTAGCGGGAGCTATGAGCAGTTCTTC. Its translation: CASGPSGSYEQFF.

Here the CDR3 reads CASSRTGGENYGYTF. The CDR3 DNA is TGTGCCAGCAGCCGGACAGGGGGCGAGAACTATGGCTACACCTTC. The gene calls are TRBV27 and TRBJ1-2, with 11 bases that match TRBD1. V shed 6 bases and J 2 bases; nucleotides not matched to a gene: 5. Germline V gene lookup returns CDR1 MNHEY and CDR2 SMNVEV (reference sequence). The CDR3 is made up of 15 amino acids.

This rearrangement joins TRBV6-2 or TRBV6-3 to TRBJ2-1; 8 nucleotides align to TRBD1. V lost 7 bases, J lost 0 bases, and 5 bases stayed unmatched. Germline CDR1 MNHEY, CDR2 SVGEGT. The CDR3 has 15 residues. CDR3 protein: CASTHRGSSYNEQFF. The DNA for the CDR3 is TGTGCCAGCACTCACAGGGGGAGCTCCTACAATGAGCAGTTCTTC.

This clonotype was seen ten or more times. The V gene is TRBV29-1, the J gene TRBJ2-7; 9 bases fit TRBD1. The germline CDR1 and CDR2 sequences are SQVTM and ANQGSEA. Trimming took 8 bases from V and 3 from J; bases not matched to a gene: 5. This CDR3 comprises 12 residues. CDR3 in amino acids: CSIRDRVYEQYF. As DNA, the CDR3 is TGCAGCATCCGGGACAGGGTCTACGAGCAGTACTTC.

The chain is built from TRBV4-1 and TRBJ2-2; 12 nucleotides line up with TRBD1. Germline trimming cut 2 bases from V and 7 bases from J; bases unmatched to any gene: 5. This CDR3 has 16 residues. Germline V lookup: CDR1 MGHRA, CDR2 YSYEKL. The CDR3 region has the DNA TGCGCCAGCAGCCAACCGGGACAGGGGGCAATCGGGGAGCTGTTTTTT. Translating it yields CASSQPGQGAIGELFF.

V usage is TRBV24-1 and J usage is TRBJ2-3; no clear D. The CDR3 extends over 14 amino acids. Between the trimmed V and J ends, which lost 2 bases and 3 bases, there was a span of 8 bases. The germline V gene has CDR1 KGHDR and CDR2 SFDVKD. The CDR3 nucleotides read TGTGCCACCAGTGATTCTGGAGAGACAGATACGCAGTATTTT. Amino acids: CATSDSGETDTQYF.

In nucleotides, the CDR3 is TGTGCCAGGAGGGACGGCGACTATGGCTACACCTTC. As protein: CARRDGDYGYTF. The chain links TRBV6-1 to TRBJ1-2, with TRBD1 as a possible D gene (5 bases). The CDR3 sequence is 12 residues long. Germline values: CDR1 MNHNS, CDR2 SASEGT. Trimming took off 9 bases at V and 3 bases at J, with 11 bases between the two ends.